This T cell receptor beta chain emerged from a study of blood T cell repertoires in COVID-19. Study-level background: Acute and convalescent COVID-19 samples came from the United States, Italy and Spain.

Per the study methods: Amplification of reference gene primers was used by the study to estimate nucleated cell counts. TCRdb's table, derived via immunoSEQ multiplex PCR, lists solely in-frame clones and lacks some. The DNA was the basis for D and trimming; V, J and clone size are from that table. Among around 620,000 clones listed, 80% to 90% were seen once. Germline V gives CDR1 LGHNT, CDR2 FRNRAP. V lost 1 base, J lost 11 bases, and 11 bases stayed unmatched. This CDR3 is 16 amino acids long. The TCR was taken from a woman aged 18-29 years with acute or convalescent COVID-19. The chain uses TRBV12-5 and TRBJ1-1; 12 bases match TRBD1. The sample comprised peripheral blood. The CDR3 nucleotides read TGTGCTAGTGGTTTGGACCTAACCGGGACAGGGGGCGCGGCTTTCTTT. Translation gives CASGLDLTGTGGAAFF.